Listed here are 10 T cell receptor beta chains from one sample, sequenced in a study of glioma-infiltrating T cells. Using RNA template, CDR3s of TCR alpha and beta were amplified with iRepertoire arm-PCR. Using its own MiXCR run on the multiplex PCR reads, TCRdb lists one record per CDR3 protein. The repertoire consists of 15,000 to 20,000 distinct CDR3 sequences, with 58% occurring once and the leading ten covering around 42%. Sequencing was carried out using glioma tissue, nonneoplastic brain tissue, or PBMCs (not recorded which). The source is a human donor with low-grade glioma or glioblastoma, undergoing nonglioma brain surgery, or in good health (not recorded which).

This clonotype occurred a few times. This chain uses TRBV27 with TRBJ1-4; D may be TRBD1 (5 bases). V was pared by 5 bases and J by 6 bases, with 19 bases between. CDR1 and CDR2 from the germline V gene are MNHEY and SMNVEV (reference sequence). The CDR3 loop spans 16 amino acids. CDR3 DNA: TGTGCCAGCAGTGCCCGATGGAGGGACGTCGATGAAAAACTGTTTTTT. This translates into CASSARWRDVDEKLFF.

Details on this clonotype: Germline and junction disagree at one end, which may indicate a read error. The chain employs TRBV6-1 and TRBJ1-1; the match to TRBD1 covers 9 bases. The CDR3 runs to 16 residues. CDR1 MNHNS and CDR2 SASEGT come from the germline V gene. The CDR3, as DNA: TGTGCCAGCAGTGGACAGGGGGAGTACCTGGACACTGAAGCTTCCTTT. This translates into CASSGQGEYLDTEASF.

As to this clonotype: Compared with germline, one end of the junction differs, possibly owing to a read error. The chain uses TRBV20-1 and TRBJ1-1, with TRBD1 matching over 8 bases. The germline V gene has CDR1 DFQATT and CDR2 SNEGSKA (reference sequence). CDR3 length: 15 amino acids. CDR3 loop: CSARVRDRLNTEAFF. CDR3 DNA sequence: TGCAGTGCTAGAGTTCGGGACAGGTTGAACACTGAGGCTTTCTTT.

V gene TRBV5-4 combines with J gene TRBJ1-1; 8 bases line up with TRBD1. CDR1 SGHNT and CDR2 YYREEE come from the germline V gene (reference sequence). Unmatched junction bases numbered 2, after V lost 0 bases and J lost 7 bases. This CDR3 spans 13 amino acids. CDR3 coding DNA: TGTGCCAGCAGCTTGGAACAGGGGGGTGAAGCTTTCTTT. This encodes CASSLEQGGEAFF.

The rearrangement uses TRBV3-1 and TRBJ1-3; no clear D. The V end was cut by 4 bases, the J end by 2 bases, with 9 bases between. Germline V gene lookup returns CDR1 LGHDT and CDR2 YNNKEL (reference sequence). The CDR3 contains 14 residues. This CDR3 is CASSLKLTGNTIYF. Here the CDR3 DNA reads TGTGCCAGCAGCCTAAAACTAACTGGAAACACCATATATTTT.

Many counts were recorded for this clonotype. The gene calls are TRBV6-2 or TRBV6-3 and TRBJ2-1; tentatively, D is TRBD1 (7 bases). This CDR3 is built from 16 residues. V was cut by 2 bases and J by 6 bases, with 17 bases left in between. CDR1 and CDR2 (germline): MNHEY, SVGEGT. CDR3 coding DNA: TGTGCCAGCAGTTACCTTCTAGCGTACAGGGGCAATGAGCAGTTCTTC. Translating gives CASSYLLAYRGNEQFF.

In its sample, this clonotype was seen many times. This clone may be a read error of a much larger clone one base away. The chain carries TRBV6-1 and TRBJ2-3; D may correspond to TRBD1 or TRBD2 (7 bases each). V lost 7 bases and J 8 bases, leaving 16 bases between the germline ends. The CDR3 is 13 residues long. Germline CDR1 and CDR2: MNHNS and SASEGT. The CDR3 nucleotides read TGTGCCAGCAAGGGGGCCGGCGGGGGTACGCAGTATTTT. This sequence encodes CASKGAGGGTQYF.

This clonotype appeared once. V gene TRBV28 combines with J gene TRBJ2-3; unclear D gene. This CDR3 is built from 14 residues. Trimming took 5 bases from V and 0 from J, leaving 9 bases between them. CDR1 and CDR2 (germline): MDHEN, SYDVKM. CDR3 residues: CASSDGHSTDTQYF. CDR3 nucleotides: TGTGCCAGCAGTGACGGCCATAGCACAGATACGCAGTATTTT.

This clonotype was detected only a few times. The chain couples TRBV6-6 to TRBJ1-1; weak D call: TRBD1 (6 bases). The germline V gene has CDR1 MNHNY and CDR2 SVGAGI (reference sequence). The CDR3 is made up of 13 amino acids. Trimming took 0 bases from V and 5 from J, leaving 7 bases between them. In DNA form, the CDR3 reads TGTGCCAGCAGTTACTCAGGGGGGACTGAAGCTTTCTTT. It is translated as CASSYSGGTEAFF.

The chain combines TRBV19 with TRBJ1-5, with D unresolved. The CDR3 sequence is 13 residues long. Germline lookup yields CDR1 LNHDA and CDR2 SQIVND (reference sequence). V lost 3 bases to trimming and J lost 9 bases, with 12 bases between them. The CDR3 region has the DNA TGTGCCAGTAGTATGGTGCGGGAAGGGCCCCAGCATTTT. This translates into CASSMVREGPQHF.